The rows below give T cell receptor beta chains drawn from one sample of a study of blood T cell repertoires in COVID-19. Assay used: immunoSEQ multiplex PCR; TCRdb lists only in-frame clones, some missing. Of 29,000 or so clones listed, roughly three quarters are singletons. The source material was peripheral blood. These receptors came from a woman aged 70-85 years with acute or convalescent COVID-19. CDR3s include the opening cysteine and the closing phenylalanine or tryptophan. The D gene is left open where the match is weak. Rows give clone size only sometimes, using once, few, many, or a class for an expanded clone.

J | V | D | size | DNA | CDR3
TRBJ2-7 | TRBV6-4 | TRBD1 | . | TGTGCCAGCGCGCGGACAGGGGGCTACGAGCAGTACTTC | CASARTGGYEQYF
TRBJ2-7 | TRBV30 | TRBD1 | . | TGTGCCTGGAGTGGGGGACAGGGAACTGGGTACGAGCAGTACTTC | CAWSGGQGTGYEQYF
TRBJ2-1 | TRBV7-9 | TRBD2 | large | TGTGCCAGCAGCCCAGCGGGACTAGTCAGAAATGAGCAGTTCTTC | CASSPAGLVRNEQFF
TRBJ2-7 | TRBV27 | TRBD2 | . | TGTGCCAGCAGTCCGACACCGGGACTAGCGAGGCGCGAGCAGTACTTC | CASSPTPGLARREQYF
TRBJ2-2 | TRBV4-2 | TRBD2 | . | TGTGCCAGCAGCCTCCCGACTAGCGGGGGGGCCGGGGAGCTGTTTTTT | CASSLPTSGGAGELFF
TRBJ1-2 | TRBV2 | TRBD1 | few | TGTGCCAGCAGTGTGGCAGGGGGGACGGGCTATGGCTACACCTTC | CASSVAGGTGYGYTF
TRBJ2-3 | TRBV7-8 | TRBD2 | . | TGTGCCAGCAGCTTAGAGCGGCGGGGGGGGGATACGCAGTATTTT | CASSLERRGGDTQYF
TRBJ2-1 | TRBV5-6 | TRBD2 | . | TGTGCCAGCAGCCCAGGGACTAGCGGGATCAGGGACAATGAGCAGTTCTTC | CASSPGTSGIRDNEQFF
TRBJ2-6 | TRBV7-3 | . | . | TGTGCCAGCAGCCCAGGCAGGGCGGGGGCCAACGTCCTGACTTTC | CASSPGRAGANVLTF
TRBJ2-7 | TRBV9 | . | . | TGTGCCAGCAGCGCGACCGGGACAAGTCACGAGCAGTACTTC | CASSATGTSHEQYF
TRBJ2-2 | TRBV5-1 | TRBD1 | . | TGCGCCAGCAGTTTAAGACAGGGAGTTACCGGGGAGCTGTTTTTT | CASSLRQGVTGELFF